The 2 T cell receptor beta chains below were found in one sample sequenced in a study of blood T cells in healthy people across ages. Sample-barcoded 5' priming and a J-beta primer mix drove a second PCR of roughly 6 to 12 cycles. MiXCR was run by TCRdb on the 5' RACE reads, yielding one entry per CDR3 protein. This sample yields approximately 1.5 million distinct CDR3 sequences, of which around 36% are seen a single time; over 9% belongs to the top ten. Specimen: blood. The receptors originated from a woman in her thirties in good health.

In this sample, this clonotype turned up a few times. The rearrangement links TRBV20-1 to TRBJ2-3; 8 positions match TRBD2. The V and J ends lost 3 bases and 7 bases, in that order; junction bases with no gene match: 12. This CDR3 has 15 residues. CDR1 and CDR2 (germline): DFQATT, SNEGSKA (reference sequence). CDR3 nucleotides: TGCAGTGCTAGGGATTGGCGGGGGGAGACGAATACGCAGTATTTT. It translates to CSARDWRGETNTQYF.

The V gene is TRBV25-1, the J gene TRBJ2-5, with D perhaps TRBD1 (6 bases). This CDR3 region has 13 residues. Germline assignment: CDR1 MGHDK and CDR2 SYGVNS. Trimming removed 1 base at V and 10 bases at J, with 13 bases between. The CDR3, as DNA: TGTGCCAGCAGTGAATTCGACAGGTGGAACCAGTACTTC. It yields the protein CASSEFDRWNQYF.